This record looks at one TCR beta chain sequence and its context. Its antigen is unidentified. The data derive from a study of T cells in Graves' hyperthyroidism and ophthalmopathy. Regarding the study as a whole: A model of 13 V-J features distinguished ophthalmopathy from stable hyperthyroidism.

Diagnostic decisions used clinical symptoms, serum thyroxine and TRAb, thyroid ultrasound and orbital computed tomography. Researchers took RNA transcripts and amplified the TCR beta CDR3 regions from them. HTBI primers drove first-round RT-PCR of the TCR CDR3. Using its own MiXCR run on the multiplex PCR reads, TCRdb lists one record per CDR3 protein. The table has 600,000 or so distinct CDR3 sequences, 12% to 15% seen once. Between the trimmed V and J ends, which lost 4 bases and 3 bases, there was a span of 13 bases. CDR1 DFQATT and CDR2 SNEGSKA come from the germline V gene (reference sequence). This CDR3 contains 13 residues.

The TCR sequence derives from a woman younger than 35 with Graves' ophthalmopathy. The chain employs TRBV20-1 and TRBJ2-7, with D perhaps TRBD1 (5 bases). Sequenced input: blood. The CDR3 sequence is CSANPDSNYEQYF. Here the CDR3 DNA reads TGCAGTGCTAACCCTGACAGTAACTACGAGCAGTACTTC.